This TCR beta chain was sequenced during a study of shared clonotypes between healthy human individuals. Findings and caveats of the study: Clonotype sharing among donors, it was expected, would be affected by sequencing depth.

Regarding this clone: Its antigen is undetermined.

CDR1 is MDHEN and CDR2 is SYDVKM in the germline V gene. The CDR3 spans 16 residues. V dropped 8 bases and J dropped 4; count of bases not matched to a gene: 14. Profiling relied on immunoSEQ multiplex PCR, and the TCRdb table lists in-frame clones only, not all of them. The profile shows over 1.5 million clones, roughly 98% of them singletons. The chain carries TRBV28 and TRBJ2-1; TRBD2 matches at 7 bases. The sample consisted of naive CD4+ T cells sorted from blood. Noted subset: CD45RA+ positively selected. The clonotype was recovered from a man between 25 and 39 years old in good health. CDR3: CASALNGAGKYNEQFF. The CDR3 DNA sequence: TGTGCCAGCGCCTTAAACGGAGCGGGGAAATACAATGAGCAGTTCTTC.